This T cell receptor beta chain emerged from a study of post-analysis software for immune sequencing data (dated by TCRdb to between 2014 and 2017). Study-wide context: Recorded disease courses included relapsing-remitting, secondary progressive and progressive-relapsing multiple sclerosis, with some patients lacking subtype annotation. The patient repertoires were compared against about a dozen previously published healthy control repertoires obtained from donors aged 6 to 25 years. A subset of samples was prepared in parallel using single-end sample barcoding, then pooled and co-amplified after Illumina adapter ligation. Summary of the overall study and its limitations: When samples were clustered directly using the F measure, samples prepared in the same batch co-clustered strongly, which prompted a batch-effect correction. Normalized Chao1 diversity was significantly lower in multiple sclerosis patients than controls, suggesting substantial peripheral T-cell clonal expansion. The multiple sclerosis patient group was slightly younger than the control group. Significantly higher frequencies in patients than in controls were found for roughly five TRBV segments, including TRBV5-6, TRBV5-1 and TRBV20-1.

Comments on this clonotype: What antigen it recognizes has not been identified. A junction boundary mismatches the germline segment, possibly from a read error.

The CDR1 and CDR2 encoded by the germline V gene are SGHVS and FQNEAQ. Reading from cysteine to phenylalanine, the CDR3 counts 14 amino acids. Left in the record is the CDR3 DNA by itself, 42 bases read in frame from the first base. Library preparation was by PCR. Data came from an Illumina HiSeq 2500. To reduce PCR and sequencing biases, unique molecular identifiers were built into the TCR beta cDNA libraries. Some 500,000 cDNA molecules were obtained per 1 to 10 million input T cells, so each molecule approximated one T cell. The patient libraries were prepared and sequenced using the same protocol as the earlier healthy control dataset. Within a given batch, samples were prepared together, multiplexed and sequenced on the same HiSeq lane. From the authors' description of their analysis: MIGEC handled the raw barcoded reads, throwing out single-read molecular identifier groups before consensus assembly and CDR3 extraction. Clonotype tables were post-analysed with VDJtools, normalizing diversity by down-sampling all datasets to the smallest sample size. In repertoire overlap clustering, CDR3 amino acid sequences, but not nucleotide sequences, were matched to correct batch-related cross-sample contamination. TCRdb trimmed public reads at Q25 via fastp, called clones via MiXCR and kept in-frame beta chains. CDR3 protein sequences are deduplicated, and each keeps its most common genes and DNA. It is TCRdb's table, rather than the study itself, that gives the V and J calls and clone size. Within this sample are 800,000 to 950,000 distinct CDR3 sequences, with approximately 57% of them counted one time only. Clones ranked in the top ten supply approximately 4.3% of the sample.

To demonstrate the VDJtools post-analysis software, TCR beta repertoires were profiled from the peripheral blood of more than ten young patients with multiple sclerosis. The patients with multiple sclerosis were children and adolescents between roughly 6 and 16 years of age. The V and J segments used are TRBV7-8 and TRBJ2-5, with the D gene too uncertain to name. The TCR was taken from a girl aged 5 to 17 with multiple sclerosis. The specimen sequenced was blood. The DNA reads as follows: TGTGTCAGCAGCAACCGGACGCGCCAAGAGACCCAGTACTTC. Translation gives CVSSNRTRQETQYF. Supplemented by the reference TRBV7-8 and TRBJ2-5 proteins around the CDR3, the complete variable domain is GAGVSQSPRYKVAKRGQDVALRCDPISGHVSLFWYQQALGQGPEFLTYFQNEAQLDKSGLPSDRFFAERPEGSVSTLKIQRTQQEDSAVYLCVSSNRTRQETQYFGPGTRLLVL.